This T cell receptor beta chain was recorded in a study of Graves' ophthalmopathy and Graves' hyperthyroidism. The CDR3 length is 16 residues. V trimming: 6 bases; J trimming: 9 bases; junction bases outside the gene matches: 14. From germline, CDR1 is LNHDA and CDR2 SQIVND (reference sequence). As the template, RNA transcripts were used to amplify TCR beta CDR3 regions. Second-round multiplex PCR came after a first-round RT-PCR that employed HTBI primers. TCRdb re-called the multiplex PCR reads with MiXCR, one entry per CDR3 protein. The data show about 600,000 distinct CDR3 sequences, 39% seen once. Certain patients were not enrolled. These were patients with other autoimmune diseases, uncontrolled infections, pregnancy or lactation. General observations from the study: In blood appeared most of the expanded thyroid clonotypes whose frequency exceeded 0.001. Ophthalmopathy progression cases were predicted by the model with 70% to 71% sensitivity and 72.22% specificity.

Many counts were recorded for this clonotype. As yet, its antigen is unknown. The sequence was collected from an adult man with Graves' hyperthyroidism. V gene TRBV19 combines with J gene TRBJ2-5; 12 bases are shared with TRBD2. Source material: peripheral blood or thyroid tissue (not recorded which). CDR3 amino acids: CASSPPGTSGFEAQYF. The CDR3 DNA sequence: TGTGCCAGTAGCCCACCCGGGACTAGCGGGTTCGAGGCCCAGTACTTC.